The sequence of this T cell receptor beta chain was determined in a study of blood T cells in healthy people across ages. With a J-beta primer mix and a sample-barcoded 5' primer, a second PCR ran about 6 to 11 cycles. TCRdb itself ran the 5' RACE reads through MiXCR, one entry per CDR3 protein. The sample lists about 290,000 distinct CDR3 sequences, around 27% occurring once. Donors ranged from 6 to 90 years old and were healthy Caucasians in Russia. This clonotype was detected only a few times. Per germline, CDR1 SGHTA and CDR2 FQGTGA. This CDR3 has 15 residues. V shed 5 bases and J 4 bases; nucleotides not matched to a gene: 6.

The chain links TRBV7-3 to TRBJ2-2, with 8 bases aligning to TRBD1. Sequencing was done on a sample of blood. This clonotype was obtained from a woman between 65 and 79 years old in good health. The CDR3 region is CASSATGVTTGELFF. The DNA of the CDR3 is TGTGCCAGCAGCGCGACAGGGGTTACCACCGGGGAGCTGTTTTTT.